This T cell receptor (beta chain) was observed in a study of regulatory T cells in long-lasting Graves disease. Study findings and constraints: Favoring TRBV28, TRBJ1-2 and TRBJ2-5 was a feature seen in persistent disease.

After removal of 6 bases from V and 5 bases from J, the junction contained 1 base not matched to a gene. The CDR3 runs 13 residues. Sample time point: newly diagnosed GD, antithyroid drugs for less than 3 months. PBMC RNA served as the TCR library source. Arm-PCR with iRepertoire HTBI primers amplified the CDR3 regions for these TCR beta libraries. In the study's own analysis: The samples yielded about 60 TRBV and roughly 15 TRBJ segments. TCRdb redid the calling of the multiplex PCR reads with MiXCR, one entry per CDR3 protein. These V and J calls derive from TCRdb rather than the authors' analysis. The sample comprises over 450,000 distinct CDR3 sequences, about 12% of which are singletons, and more than 8% rests with the top ten. This clonotype was observed at least ten times. Its cognate antigen is unknown. These same records also appear under a second study, on T cells in Graves' hyperthyroidism and ophthalmopathy. That investigation notes: Blood held most thyroid clonotypes expanded above 0.001 frequency. Separating ophthalmopathy from stable hyperthyroidism was achieved by a 13 V-J model.

The chain combines TRBV12-3 or TRBV12-4 with TRBJ2-2; 9 bases match TRBD1. The receptor's source is a woman aged 25 to 39 with Graves disease. The source material was peripheral blood mononuclear cells (PBMCs), sampled at new diagnosis, from a patient treated with antithyroid drugs. CDR3 region: CASRDRGTGELFF. The CDR3 nucleotides are TGTGCCAGCAGGGACAGGGGAACCGGGGAGCTGTTTTTT.